The next 11 T cell receptor beta chains were all read from a single sample in a study of shared clonotypes between healthy human individuals. The data were produced by immunoSEQ multiplex PCR, yet TCRdb's version contains in-frame clones alone and is incomplete. In the table there are nearly 1 million clones, around three quarters of which are singletons. The material sequenced was memory CD4+ T cells sorted from blood. Subset of the sample: CD45RA-negative fraction. All receptors come from a man younger than 35 in good health.

The chain is built from TRBV6-1 and TRBJ2-6; unclear D gene. The CDR3 loop spans 15 amino acids. The germline V gene encodes CDR1 MNHNS and CDR2 SASEGT. Trimming left V 1 base short and J 4 bases short, with 8 bases between. As DNA, the CDR3 is TGTGCCAGCAGTGAAGGGCGTACCGGGGCCAACGTCCTGACTTTC. The encoded protein is CASSEGRTGANVLTF.

V usage is TRBV7-8 and J usage is TRBJ1-4; 11 bases map to TRBD1. Germline CDR1 and CDR2: SGHVS and FQNEAQ. With V trimmed by 1 base and J by 8 bases, 6 bases remained unmatched. The CDR3 length is 16 residues. The CDR3 nucleotides read TGTGCCAGCAGCTTAGTCGGGACAGGGGGGAGGGAAAAACTGTTTTTT. It translates to CASSLVGTGGREKLFF.

This clone was counted between two and nine times. The sample holds other DNA sequences that translate to the same CDR3. The rearrangement uses TRBV7-2 and TRBJ2-7, with no clear D. The CDR3 covers 12 residues. With 4 bases removed from V and 0 bases from J, the gap between germline ends came to 4 bases. Germline-derived CDR1 and CDR2 are SGHTA and FQGNSA. The DNA for the CDR3 is TGTGCCAGCAGCTCTTCCTCCTACGAGCAGTACTTC. Translation gives CASSSSSYEQYF.

This clone has a count of ten or more. This CDR3 is also generated by other DNA sequences in the sample. The rearrangement uses TRBV19 and TRBJ2-7; no firm D call. CDR3 length: 13 residues. The germline V and J ends were trimmed by 3 bases and 1 base, with 7 bases remaining between them. Germline loops: CDR1 LNHDA, CDR2 SQIVND (reference sequence). The CDR3: CASSIPGSYEQYF. The CDR3 coding sequence is TGTGCCAGTAGTATCCCCGGGTCCTACGAGCAGTACTTC.

The CDR3 spells CASSLTRGLAGATGELFF. The DNA of the CDR3 is TGTGCCAGCAGCTTAACCCGTGGACTAGCGGGAGCCACCGGGGAGCTGTTTTTT. The chain uses TRBV11-2 and TRBJ2-2; 13 bases line up with TRBD2. The length of the CDR3 is 18 residues. Germline CDR1 reads SGHAT; CDR2 reads FQNNGV. The J segment lost 4 bases and the V segment lost 2 bases, leaving 7 bases of the junction unmatched.

This clone was seen a few times. The chain uses TRBV5-1 and TRBJ1-1; TRBD1 agrees at 10 bases. The germline V gene encodes CDR1 SGHRS and CDR2 YFSETQ. V shed 3 bases and J 4 bases; nucleotides not matched to a gene: 6. CDR3 length: 15 residues. The CDR3 loop reads CASSSGTGEGTEAFF. CDR3 nucleotide sequence: TGCGCCAGCAGCTCGGGGACAGGGGAGGGCACTGAAGCTTTCTTT.

This chain links TRBV6-1 with TRBJ2-7; TRBD1 agrees at 8 bases. The CDR3 is made up of 18 amino acids. Germline CDR1 MNHNS, CDR2 SASEGT. V gave up 3 bases and J gave up 2 bases; unmatched junction bases: 15. In nucleotides, the CDR3 is TGTGCCAGCAGTGACCCACTTTATGCAGGGGGCAGTCCCTACGAGCAGTACTTC. Translated, it gives CASSDPLYAGGSPYEQYF.

V and J are TRBV4-1 and TRBJ2-7, with TRBD2 matching 16 bases. After removal of 0 bases from V and 3 bases from J, the junction contained 5 bases not matched to a gene. The CDR3 is 18 residues long. In germline, CDR1 is MGHRA, CDR2 YSYEKL. CDR3 amino acids: CASSQDRGLAGGHYEQYF. CDR3 nucleotide sequence: TGCGCCAGCAGCCAAGATCGGGGACTAGCGGGAGGGCACTACGAGCAGTACTTC.

The chain is built from TRBV30 and TRBJ2-2, with 8 bases aligning to TRBD1. From germline, CDR1 is GTSNPN and CDR2 SVGIG (reference sequence). The V segment lost 5 bases and the J segment 4 bases; nucleotides outside the gene matches: 6. The CDR3 spans 14 residues. The CDR3 DNA reads as TGTGCCTGGCAGGGGGCGCGGGCCACCGGGGAGCTGTTTTTT. Protein: CAWQGARATGELFF.

The V call is TRBV19, the J call TRBJ2-7; 13 bases are shared with TRBD2. V trimming: 4 bases; J trimming: 9 bases; junction bases outside the gene matches: 6. This CDR3 comprises 14 residues. Per germline, CDR1 LNHDA and CDR2 SQIVND (reference sequence). CDR3 sequence: CASSTGLAGRTQYF. For the CDR3, the DNA is TGTGCCAGTAGTACGGGACTAGCGGGGAGGACGCAGTACTTC. Full variable domain (rest looked up from reference TRBV19 and TRBJ2-7): DGGITQSPKYLFRKEGQNVTLSCEQNLNHDAMYWYRQDPGQGLRLIYYSQIVNDFQKGDIAEGYSVSREKKESFPLTVTSAQKNPTAFYLCASSTGLAGRTQYFGPGTRLTVT.

The chain carries TRBV11-2 and TRBJ1-1; possible D gene TRBD1, 6 bases. Germline V CDR1 and CDR2: SGHAT, FQNNGV. CDR3 length: 12 amino acids. V gave up 5 bases and J gave up 8 bases, with 12 bases separating them. Here the CDR3 DNA reads TGTGCCAGCAGCGAACAGGGTGCCGAAGCTTTCTTT. Translation: CASSEQGAEAFF.